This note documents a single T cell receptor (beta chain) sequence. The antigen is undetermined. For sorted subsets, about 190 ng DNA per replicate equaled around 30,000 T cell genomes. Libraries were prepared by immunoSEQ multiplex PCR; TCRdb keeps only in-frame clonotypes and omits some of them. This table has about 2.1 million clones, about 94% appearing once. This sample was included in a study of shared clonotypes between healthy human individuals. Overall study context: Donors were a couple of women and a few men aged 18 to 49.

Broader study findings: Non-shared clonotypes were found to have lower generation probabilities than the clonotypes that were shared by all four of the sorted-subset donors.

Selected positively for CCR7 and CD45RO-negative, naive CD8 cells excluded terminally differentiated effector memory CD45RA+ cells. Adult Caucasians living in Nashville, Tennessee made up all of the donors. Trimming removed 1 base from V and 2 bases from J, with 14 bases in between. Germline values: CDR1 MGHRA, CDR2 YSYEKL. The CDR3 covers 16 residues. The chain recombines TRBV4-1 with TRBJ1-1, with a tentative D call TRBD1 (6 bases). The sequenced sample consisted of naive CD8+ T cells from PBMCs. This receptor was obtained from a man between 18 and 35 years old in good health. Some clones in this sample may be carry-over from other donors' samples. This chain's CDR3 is CASSQGHRDPNTEAFF. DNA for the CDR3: TGCGCCAGCAGCCAAGGACACAGGGACCCCAACACTGAAGCTTTCTTT.